These 24 T cell receptor beta chains came from one sample sequenced in a study of blood T cell repertoires in COVID-19. Some clones are missing from TCRdb's copy, which holds only in-frame ones; the method was immunoSEQ multiplex PCR. In the table there are about 49,000 clones, around 81% of which are singletons. Input material: peripheral blood. The receptors stem from a woman over 75 with COVID-19, enrolled during active disease.

This sequence joins TRBV4-2 and TRBJ2-7; D perhaps matches TRBD2 (7 bases). The CDR3 is 16 residues long. Germline V gene sequence: CDR1 LGHNA, CDR2 YNFKEQ. The ends were cut back, 0 bases at V and 5 bases at J, with 17 bases in the middle. The CDR3 spells CASSQEGGAGEDEQYF. CDR3 in DNA: TGTGCCAGCAGCCAAGAGGGGGGGGCGGGAGAAGACGAGCAGTACTTC.

This rearrangement joins TRBV15 to TRBJ2-3; 16 nucleotides match TRBD2. Germline V gives CDR1 LNHNV, CDR2 YYDKDF (reference sequence). The CDR3 sequence is 16 residues long. V shed 4 bases, J shed 4 bases, and the junction held 2 bases outside the gene matches. Here the CDR3 reads CATSKGLAGGADTQYF. Here the CDR3 DNA reads TGTGCCACCAGCAAGGGACTAGCGGGAGGGGCAGATACGCAGTATTTT.

The rearrangement links TRBV5-1 to TRBJ1-3; tentative D call: TRBD1 (5 bases). The CDR3 loop spans 14 amino acids. In germline, CDR1 is SGHRS, CDR2 YFSETQ. With 0 bases removed from V and 4 bases from J, the gap between germline ends came to 8 bases. CDR3 loop: CASSLGGFGNTIYF. CDR3 in DNA: TGCGCCAGCAGCTTGGGGGGCTTCGGAAACACCATATATTTT.

The genes are TRBV4-1 and TRBJ1-2, with D possibly TRBD1 on 6 matching bases. Trimming left V 5 bases short and J 3 bases short, with 16 bases between. Germline V lookup: CDR1 MGHRA, CDR2 YSYEKL. This CDR3 is built from 15 residues. In DNA, the CDR3 is TGCGCCAGCAGCGGGAGAGGGGGTTCCTACTATGGCTACACCTTC. It yields the protein CASSGRGGSYYGYTF.

The rearrangement uses TRBV18 and TRBJ1-2, with 9 bases that match TRBD1. TRBJ2-1 explains the end of the DNA better; the J call may be wrong. CDR3 length equals 12 residues. Germline values: CDR1 KGHSH, CDR2 LQKENI. CDR3 in DNA: TGTGCCAGCTCACCGGCGGGACAGGGTCAGTTCTTC. Translating it yields CASSPAGQGQFF.

This clone appeared a few times. The chain employs TRBV7-9 and TRBJ2-3, with D perhaps matching TRBD2 (6 bases). Germline CDR1 is SEHNR and CDR2 is FQNEAQ (reference sequence). The CDR3 contains 14 residues. V lost 0 bases, J lost 5 bases, and 9 bases lay in between. The CDR3 coding sequence is TGTGCCAGCAGCTTAGCGGGAGGTGGAGATACGCAGTATTTT. This codes for CASSLAGGGDTQYF.

A few counts support this clone. V usage is TRBV3-1 (or the pseudogene TRBV3-2) and J usage is TRBJ2-1; tentative D call: TRBD1 (5 bases). Trimming cost V 5 bases and J 7 bases, with 12 bases left between them. This CDR3 is built from 13 residues. The germline V gene encodes CDR1 LGHDT and CDR2 YNNKEL (reference sequence). This CDR3 reads CASSFRTTNEQFF. The CDR3, as DNA: TGTGCCAGCAGCTTCCGGACAACTAATGAGCAGTTCTTC.

This clone came up once. This chain links TRBV30 with TRBJ1-4; D gene ambiguous. CDR1 is GTSNPN, CDR2 SVGIG, per germline (reference sequence). The germline V and J ends were trimmed by 5 bases and 7 bases, with 14 bases remaining between them. The CDR3 runs 13 residues. The CDR3 protein is CAWASLAGEKLFF. The CDR3 coding sequence is TGTGCCTGGGCATCATTGGCTGGTGAAAAACTGTTTTTT.

This clone came up a few times. The chain has TRBV7-9 and TRBJ1-2; 7 bases match TRBD1. CDR1 and CDR2 (germline): SEHNR, FQNEAQ (reference sequence). The CDR3 runs 15 residues. Germline trimming cut 5 bases from V and 0 bases from J; bases unmatched to any gene: 6. The DNA for the CDR3 is TGTGCCAGCAGCCCCCCGACAGGGTCTAACTATGGCTACACCTTC. Translation gives CASSPPTGSNYGYTF.

V is TRBV7-9 and J is TRBJ2-1, with 10 bases aligning to TRBD2. The J segment lost 8 bases and the V segment lost 0 bases, leaving 4 bases of the junction unmatched. CDR1 and CDR2 from the germline V gene are SEHNR and FQNEAQ (reference sequence). The CDR3 spans 15 residues. The CDR3 DNA follows: TGTGCCAGCAGCTTAGCCAGGACTAGCGGAGATGAGCAGTTCTTC. Translated: CASSLARTSGDEQFF.

This chain uses TRBV5-1 with TRBJ1-5, with no clear D. The V and J ends lost 0 bases and 3 bases respectively, with 10 bases between them. The CDR3 loop spans 15 amino acids. Per the germline V gene, CDR1 is SGHRS and CDR2 is YFSETQ. CDR3 protein: CASSLGGRVNQPQHF. In DNA form, the CDR3 reads TGCGCCAGCAGCTTGGGAGGGAGGGTCAATCAGCCCCAGCATTTT.

The chain employs TRBV3-1 (or the pseudogene TRBV3-2) and TRBJ2-2; a weak D match, TRBD2 (7 bases). Germline lookup yields CDR1 LGHDT and CDR2 YNNKEL (reference sequence). The CDR3 totals 18 residues. V shed 4 bases and J shed 0 bases, with 18 bases lying between them. The CDR3 DNA reads TGTGCCAGCAGCCGCAAATCTGGGGGGGCTGCGAACACCGGGGAGCTGTTTTTT. Encoded protein: CASSRKSGGAANTGELFF.

This chain uses TRBV19 with TRBJ1-5, with D hard to call. The germline gives CDR1 LNHDA, CDR2 SQIVND (reference sequence). The CDR3 is 14 residues long. V lost 9 bases and J 4 bases, leaving 16 bases between the germline ends. The CDR3 loop reads CASTSSGGNQPQHF. For the CDR3, the DNA is TGTGCCAGCACTAGTTCGGGAGGAAATCAGCCCCAGCATTTT.

J is TRBJ2-2 and V is TRBV9; 13 nucleotides align to TRBD2. CDR3 length: 18 residues. V lost 0 bases to trimming and J lost 6 bases; unmatched junction nucleotides: 8. Germline V CDR1 and CDR2: SGDLS, YYNGEE. The CDR3 region is CASSVGGLAGVPSGELFF. DNA for the CDR3: TGTGCCAGCAGCGTAGGCGGACTAGCGGGAGTTCCTTCCGGGGAGCTGTTTTTT.

This chain connects TRBV6-6 to TRBJ2-1; no definite D call. Germline-derived CDR1 and CDR2 are MNHNY and SVGAGI (reference sequence). The V and J ends lost 0 bases and 3 bases respectively, with 6 bases between them. This CDR3 has 14 residues. For the CDR3, the DNA is TGTGCCAGCAGTTACTCTCGGGTCTACAATGAGCAGTTCTTC. This sequence encodes CASSYSRVYNEQFF.

The chain recombines TRBV24-1 with TRBJ2-5; no definite D call. The germline V gene encodes CDR1 KGHDR and CDR2 SFDVKD. V was pared by 4 bases and J by 3 bases, with 11 bases between. The length of the CDR3 is 14 residues. The CDR3 DNA follows: TGTGCCACCAGTGACCCGAGACGGGAAGAGACCCAGTACTTC. This codes for CATSDPRREETQYF.

The gene calls are TRBV6-5 and TRBJ1-5; D unclear. The CDR3 contains 14 residues. V shed 0 bases and J shed 1 base, with 4 bases lying between them. CDR1 is MNHEY, CDR2 SVGAGI, per germline. The CDR3 sequence: CASSYSGSNQPQHF. The CDR3 coding sequence is TGTGCCAGCAGTTACTCGGGCAGCAATCAGCCCCAGCATTTT.

Here the CDR3 DNA reads TGTGCCACTTCACGGGAGACCCCCTACGAGCAGTACTTC. It encodes CATSRETPYEQYF. The chain uses TRBV2 and TRBJ2-7; possible D gene TRBD2, 6 bases. This CDR3 comprises 13 residues. From germline, CDR1 is SNHLY and CDR2 FYNNEI. V was trimmed by 10 bases and J by 2 bases, leaving 15 bases between them.

The J gene is TRBJ2-1, the V gene TRBV7-3, with 9 bases identical to TRBD1. The V and J ends lost 0 bases and 7 bases, in that order; junction bases with no gene match: 4. CDR1 is SGHTA and CDR2 is FQGTGA in the germline V gene. CDR3 length equals 15 residues. CDR3: CASSLTTGGRNEQFF. The CDR3 DNA reads TGTGCCAGCAGCTTAACCACAGGGGGCAGGAATGAGCAGTTCTTC.

This clone is a singleton in its sample. This rearrangement joins TRBV6-5 to TRBJ1-1; D is undetermined. CDR1 MNHEY and CDR2 SVGAGI come from the germline V gene. Deletions cut 5 bases from V and 1 base from J, with 8 bases between. There are 13 residues in the CDR3. Written as DNA, the CDR3 is TGTGCCAGCAGTACCACACGGAACACTGAAGCTTTCTTT. Translation gives CASSTTRNTEAFF.

The chain employs TRBV19 and TRBJ1-3; no reliable D call. V gave up 3 bases and J gave up 7 bases, with 7 bases separating them. The CDR3 spans 12 residues. Per the germline V gene, CDR1 is LNHDA and CDR2 is SQIVND (reference sequence). CDR3 bases: TGTGCCAGTAGTATGCGAGGGAACACCATATATTTT. This encodes CASSMRGNTIYF.

This rearrangement joins TRBV12-3 or TRBV12-4 to TRBJ2-7; D not certain. The CDR3 consists of 11 residues. V was pared by 5 bases and J by 4 bases, with 6 bases between. The CDR3 protein is CASSIQYEQYF. The CDR3 DNA reads as TGTGCCAGCAGTATCCAATACGAGCAGTACTTC.

This sequence joins TRBV7-9 and TRBJ1-3; D uncertain. The V and J ends lost 8 bases and 4 bases respectively, with 12 bases between them. CDR3 length: 13 amino acids. Germline V gene lookup returns CDR1 SEHNR and CDR2 FQNEAQ (reference sequence). Here the CDR3 reads CASVGVQGNTIYF. CDR3 nucleotides: TGTGCCAGCGTTGGAGTGCAGGGAAACACCATATATTTT.

CDR3 loop: CASSPRDRGFDQPQHF. In nucleotides, the CDR3 is TGTGCCAGCTCACCACGCGACAGGGGTTTCGATCAGCCCCAGCATTTT. The V and J genes are TRBV18 and TRBJ1-5, with TRBD1 matching 8 bases. V lost 1 base, J lost 5 bases, and 7 bases stayed unmatched. Germline V lookup: CDR1 KGHSH, CDR2 LQKENI. The CDR3 is 16 residues long.